The rows below give T cell receptor beta chains drawn from one sample of a study of control samples from healthy donors and cancer patients. Libraries were prepared by immunoSEQ multiplex PCR; TCRdb keeps only in-frame clonotypes and omits some of them. The sample holds roughly 52,000 clones, approximately 96% seen once. The sample was blood. These receptors all come from a woman aged 30 to 39 in good health. Both conserved end residues are part of each CDR3. The D gene is left open where the match is weak. The size entry is marked missing in some rows and otherwise reads once, few, many or a size class.

d_call j_call clone_size v_call cdr3_aa cdr3_nt
TRBD2 TRBJ2-1 - TRBV18 CASSPPAGGRYNEQFF TGTGCCAGCTCACCACCCGCGGGAGGTCGGTACAATGAGCAGTTCTTC
TRBD1 TRBJ1-2 - TRBV30 CAWNRGRGGYTF TGTGCCTGGAACAGGGGTCGCGGAGGCTACACCTTC
- TRBJ2-1 once TRBV7-9 CASSWGTGTREFF -
- TRBJ1-5 - TRBV4-1 CASSQVSGVGNQPQHF TGCGCCAGCAGCCAAGTTTCGGGGGTCGGCAATCAGCCCCAGCATTTT
- TRBJ1-3 once TRBV9 CASSVGMGGEGHSGNTIYF TGTGCCAGCAGCGTAGGCATGGGAGGAGAAGGCCACTCTGGAAACACCATATATTTT
TRBD1 TRBJ2-7 - TRBV28 CASSLTGGWDYEQYF TGTGCCAGCAGTTTAACAGGGGGGTGGGACTACGAGCAGTACTTC
- TRBJ2-3 once TRBV6-5 CASSYGPGADTQYF TGTGCCAGCAGTTACGGTCCCGGAGCGGATACGCAGTATTTT
TRBD2 TRBJ2-1 - TRBV29-1 CSALRGRGDEQFF TGCAGCGCCCTTAGAGGGAGGGGCGATGAGCAGTTCTTC
TRBD1 TRBJ2-7 - TRBV7-2 CASSLPGGQGIEQYF TGTGCCAGCAGCCTCCCAGGGGGACAGGGGATCGAGCAGTACTTC
- TRBJ2-1 - TRBV11-2 CASSLDLSAPEQFF TGTGCCAGCAGCTTAGATCTATCGGCACCCGAGCAGTTCTTC
TRBD2 TRBJ2-1 - TRBV5-5 CASSLVAGDDEQFF TGTGCCAGCAGCTTGGTGGCGGGAGATGATGAGCAGTTCTTC
TRBD1 TRBJ1-5 - TRBV28 CASSQGGFDQPQHF TGTGCCAGCAGTCAGGGGGGGTTCGATCAGCCCCAGCATTTT
- TRBJ2-6 once TRBV11-2 CASSSPHRVSGANVLTF TGTGCCAGCAGCTCACCGCACAGGGTCTCCGGGGCCAACGTCCTGACTTTC
- TRBJ2-1 - TRBV28 CASSLSPRSSYNEQFF TGTGCCAGCAGTTTATCCCCACGCAGCTCCTACAATGAGCAGTTCTTC
TRBD2 TRBJ2-7 - TRBV28 CAILTSGTSGPTLSYEQYF TGTGCCATCCTTACATCCGGGACTAGCGGGCCCACACTATCCTACGAGCAGTACTTC
TRBD1 TRBJ2-5 - TRBV29-1 CSVESDRVTETQYF TGCAGCGTTGAGTCCGACAGGGTTACGGAGACCCAGTACTTC
- TRBJ2-1 - TRBV28 CASKKGSVGNEQFF TGTGCCAGCAAAAAGGGCAGCGTGGGGAATGAGCAGTTCTTC
- TRBJ2-5 - TRBV5-1 CASSFEGFVETQYF TGCGCCAGCAGCTTCGAAGGATTCGTGGAGACCCAGTACTTC
- TRBJ2-6 few TRBV6-1 CASSELSSGANVLTF TGTGCCAGCAGTGAACTGAGCTCTGGGGCCAACGTCCTGACTTTC
- TRBJ1-1 - TRBV6-5 CASSLGRNTEAFF TGTGCCAGCAGTCTGGGAAGGAACACTGAAGCTTTCTTT
TRBD1 TRBJ1-6 - TRBV30 CAWRGYRQGGTYNSPLHF TGTGCCTGGAGAGGTTACCGACAGGGGGGAACCTATAATTCACCCCTCCACTTT
- TRBJ1-2 - TRBV29-1 CSATPGINGYTF TGCAGCGCCACGCCAGGGATCAATGGCTACACCTTC
TRBD2 TRBJ2-2 - TRBV5-1 CASSLLAGGVGELFF TGCGCCAGCAGCTTGCTAGCGGGAGGTGTCGGGGAGCTGTTTTTT
- TRBJ1-1 - TRBV11-2 CASSLGRGNTEAFF TGTGCCAGCAGCTTAGGACGGGGGAACACTGAAGCTTTCTTT
- TRBJ1-3 - TRBV14 CASSQDRGRSSGNTIYF TGTGCCAGCAGCCAAGATCGGGGACGGAGCTCTGGAAACACCATATATTTT
- TRBJ1-2 - TRBV19 CASSTGQSGYTF TGTGCCAGTAGTACCGGACAGTCTGGCTACACCTTC
TRBD1 TRBJ1-5 - TRBV27 CASRQDRGSNQPQHF TGTGCCAGCCGACAAGACAGGGGTAGCAATCAGCCCCAGCATTTT
- TRBJ2-5 - TRBV12-1 CASSPGLGGLETQYF TGTGCCAGCAGCCCCGGACTGGGGGGGCTGGAGACCCAGTACTTC
- TRBJ2-7 - TRBV24-1 CATSLEGRRHSYEQYF TGTGCCACCAGTTTAGAGGGACGGCGACACTCCTACGAGCAGTACTTC
TRBD1 TRBJ2-1 - TRBV6-5 CASSDSAGTGQFF TGTGCCAGCAGTGACTCCGCCGGGACAGGTCAGTTCTTC
TRBD2 TRBJ2-3 once TRBV28 CATSSGNTDTQYF TGTGCCACGTCCAGCGGGAATACAGATACGCAGTATTTT
TRBD1 TRBJ1-2 - TRBV7-9 CASSLRQGAKDHGYTF TGTGCCAGCAGCTTAAGGCAGGGGGCGAAGGATCATGGCTACACCTTC
- TRBJ1-2 - TRBV4-2 CASSQDEGGYGYTF TGTGCCAGCAGCCAAGATGAGGGTGGCTATGGCTACACCTTC
TRBD2 TRBJ2-2 - TRBV6-6 CASSPREDGRALGGELFF TGTGCCAGCAGTCCGCGGGAGGATGGGAGGGCCCTCGGCGGGGAGCTGTTTTTT
- TRBJ1-3 - TRBV29-1 CSARVGNTIYF TGCAGCGCCAGGGTTGGAAACACCATATATTTT
- TRBJ2-6 - TRBV20-1 CSASLQGTGANVLTF TGCAGTGCTAGTCTACAGGGAACAGGGGCCAACGTCCTGACTTTC
- TRBJ2-2 - TRBV19 CASSRPAGSGELFF TGTGCCAGTAGTAGACCCGCGGGTTCCGGGGAGCTGTTTTTT
- TRBJ2-1 - TRBV7-9 CASSLEGDEQFF TGTGCCAGCAGCTTAGAGGGAGATGAGCAGTTCTTC
TRBD2 TRBJ2-3 - TRBV24-1 CATSDLAGDTDTQYF TGTGCCACCAGTGATCTAGCGGGGGACACAGATACGCAGTATTTT
- TRBJ2-3 - TRBV7-8 CASSLEGLGSTQYF TGTGCCAGCAGCTTAGAGGGATTGGGATCTACGCAGTATTTT
TRBD2 TRBJ2-3 - TRBV7-7 CASSLAGDSTDTQYF TGTGCTAGCAGCTTAGCGGGGGACAGCACAGATACGCAGTATTTT
TRBD1 TRBJ1-2 - TRBV11-2 CASSLKEGAGGAYLGYTF TGTGCCAGCAGCTTAAAGGAGGGGGCAGGGGGCGCGTACCTTGGCTACACCTTC
TRBD1 TRBJ1-5 once TRBV4-1 CASSYQDTGDYSNQPQHF TGCGCCAGCAGCTACCAGGATACAGGGGATTATAGCAATCAGCCCCAGCATTTT
TRBD2 TRBJ2-3 - TRBV29-1 CSVTPSGRTDTQYF TGCAGCGTGACCCCTAGCGGGAGAACAGATACGCAGTATTTT
TRBD2 TRBJ2-2 - TRBV11-2 CASRLNPVGLAAGELFF TGTGCCAGCAGACTCAACCCGGTGGGACTAGCAGCCGGGGAGCTGTTTTTT
- TRBJ1-4 - TRBV5-1 CASSSELPERLFF TGCGCCAGCAGCTCGGAACTTCCCGAAAGACTGTTTTTT
- TRBJ2-7 - TRBV4-1 CASSQVRGSFNEQYF TGCGCCAGCAGCCAAGTCCGAGGGAGCTTTAACGAGCAGTACTTC
TRBD1 TRBJ2-1 - TRBV24-1 CATSRIDREYEQFF TGTGCCACCAGTCGGATTGACAGGGAATATGAGCAGTTCTTC
- TRBJ1-3 - TRBV28 CASSLIDTIYF TGTGCCAGCAGTTTGATAGACACCATATATTTT
TRBD1 TRBJ1-2 - TRBV28 CASSLGQGSYGYTF TGTGCCAGCAGTTTGGGACAGGGGAGCTATGGCTACACCTTC
- TRBJ1-1 - TRBV7-9 CASSFFPLNTEAFF TGTGCCAGCAGCTTTTTCCCTTTGAACACTGAAGCTTTCTTT